This TCR beta chain was documented in a study of blood T cell repertoires in COVID-19. Between the trimmed V and J ends, which lost 8 bases and 0 bases, there was a span of 7 bases. Per the germline V gene, CDR1 is GTSNPN and CDR2 is SVGIG (reference sequence). The length of the CDR3 is 12 residues. Clones were sequenced by immunoSEQ multiplex PCR, and TCRdb holds only the in-frame ones, with some missing. The sample contains roughly 63,000 clones, almost 90% of which appear only once. The chain combines TRBV30 with TRBJ1-4; D not certain. Input material: peripheral blood. This clonotype originated in a woman aged 45-65 years with active or convalescent COVID-19. The DNA of the CDR3 is TGTGCCACAGCTCCAACTAATGAAAAACTGTTTTTT. Protein: CATAPTNEKLFF.